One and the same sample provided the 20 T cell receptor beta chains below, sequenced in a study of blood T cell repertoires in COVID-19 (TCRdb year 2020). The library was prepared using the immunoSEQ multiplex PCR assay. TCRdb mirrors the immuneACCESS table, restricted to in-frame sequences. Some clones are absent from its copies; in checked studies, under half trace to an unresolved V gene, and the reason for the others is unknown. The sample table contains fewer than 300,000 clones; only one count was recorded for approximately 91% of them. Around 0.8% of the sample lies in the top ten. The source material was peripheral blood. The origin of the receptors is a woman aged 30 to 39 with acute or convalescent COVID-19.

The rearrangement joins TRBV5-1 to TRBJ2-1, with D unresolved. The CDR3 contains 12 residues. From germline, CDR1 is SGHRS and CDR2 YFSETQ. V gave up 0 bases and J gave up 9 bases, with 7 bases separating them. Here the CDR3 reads CASSLDSFEQFF. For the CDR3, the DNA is TGCGCCAGCAGCTTGGATAGTTTTGAGCAGTTCTTC.

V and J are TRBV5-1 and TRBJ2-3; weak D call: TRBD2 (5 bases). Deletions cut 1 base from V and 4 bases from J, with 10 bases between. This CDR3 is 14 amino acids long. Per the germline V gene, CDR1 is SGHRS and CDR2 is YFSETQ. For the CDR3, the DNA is TGCGCCAGCAGCTTGAAGTCTAGCCCAGATACGCAGTATTTT. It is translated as CASSLKSSPDTQYF.

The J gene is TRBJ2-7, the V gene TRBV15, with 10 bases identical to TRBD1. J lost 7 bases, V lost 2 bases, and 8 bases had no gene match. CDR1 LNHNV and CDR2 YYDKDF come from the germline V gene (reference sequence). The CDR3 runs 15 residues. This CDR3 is CATSRKRQGADEQYF. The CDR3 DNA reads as TGTGCCACCAGCAGAAAAAGACAGGGGGCTGATGAGCAGTACTTC.

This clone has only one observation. CDR3 DNA sequence: TGCGCCAGCAGCTTGACAGGTTTTTCCTACAATGAGCAGTTCTTC. Protein: CASSLTGFSYNEQFF. The chain recombines TRBV5-1 with TRBJ2-1; a possible D gene is TRBD1 (5 bases). Germline-derived CDR1 and CDR2 are SGHRS and YFSETQ. The CDR3 sequence is 15 residues long. Trimming took 1 base from V and 1 from J, leaving 9 bases between them.

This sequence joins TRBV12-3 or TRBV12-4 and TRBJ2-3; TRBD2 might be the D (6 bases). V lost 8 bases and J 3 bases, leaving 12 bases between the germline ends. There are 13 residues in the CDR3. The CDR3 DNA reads TGTGCCAGCGGCCGGCGGGGAACAGATACGCAGTATTTT. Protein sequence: CASGRRGTDTQYF.

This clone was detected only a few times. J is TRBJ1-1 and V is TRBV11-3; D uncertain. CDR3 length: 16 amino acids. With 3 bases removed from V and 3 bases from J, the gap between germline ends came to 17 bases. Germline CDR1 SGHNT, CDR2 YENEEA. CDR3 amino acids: CASSFLLGGEDTEAFF. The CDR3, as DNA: TGTGCCAGCAGCTTTCTTCTGGGTGGGGAGGACACTGAAGCTTTCTTT.

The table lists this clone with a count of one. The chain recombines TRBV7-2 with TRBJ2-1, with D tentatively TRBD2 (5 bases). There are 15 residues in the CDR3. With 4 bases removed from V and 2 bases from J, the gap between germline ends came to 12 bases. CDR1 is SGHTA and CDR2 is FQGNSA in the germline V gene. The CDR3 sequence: CASSSTTFTYNEQFF. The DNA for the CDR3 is TGTGCCAGCAGCTCGACTACCTTCACCTACAATGAGCAGTTCTTC.

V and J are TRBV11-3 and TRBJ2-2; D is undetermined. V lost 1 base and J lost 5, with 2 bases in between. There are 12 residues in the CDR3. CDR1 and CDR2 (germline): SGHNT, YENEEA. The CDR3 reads CASSLVTGELFF. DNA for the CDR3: TGTGCCAGCAGCTTAGTAACCGGGGAGCTGTTTTTT.

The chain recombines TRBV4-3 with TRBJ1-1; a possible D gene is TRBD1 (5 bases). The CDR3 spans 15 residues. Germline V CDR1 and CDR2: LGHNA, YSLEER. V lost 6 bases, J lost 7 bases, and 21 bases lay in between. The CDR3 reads CASSHGRQSGGEAFF. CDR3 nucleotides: TGCGCCAGCAGTCACGGGCGGCAGTCGGGGGGTGAAGCTTTCTTT.

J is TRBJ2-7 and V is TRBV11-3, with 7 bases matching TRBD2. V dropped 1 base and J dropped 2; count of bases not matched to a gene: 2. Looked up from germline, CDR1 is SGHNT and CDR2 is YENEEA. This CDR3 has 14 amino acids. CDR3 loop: CASSLGGSTYEQYF. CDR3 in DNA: TGTGCCAGCAGCTTAGGCGGGAGTACCTACGAGCAGTACTTC. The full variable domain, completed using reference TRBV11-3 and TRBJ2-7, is EAGVVQSPRYKIIEKKQPVAFWCNPISGHNTLYWYLQNLGQGPELLIRYENEEAVDDSQLPKDRFSAERLKGVDSTLKIQPAELGDSAVYLCASSLGGSTYEQYFGPGTRLTVT.

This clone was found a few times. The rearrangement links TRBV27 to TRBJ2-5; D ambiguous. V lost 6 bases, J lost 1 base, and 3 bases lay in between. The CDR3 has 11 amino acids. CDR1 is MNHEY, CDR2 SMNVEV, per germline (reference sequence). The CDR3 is CASSFQETQYF. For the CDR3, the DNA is TGTGCCAGCAGCTTCCAAGAGACCCAGTACTTC.

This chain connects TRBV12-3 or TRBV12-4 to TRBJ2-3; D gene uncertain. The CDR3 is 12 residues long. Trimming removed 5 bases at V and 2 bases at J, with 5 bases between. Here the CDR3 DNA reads TGTGCCAGCAGTCACTCCACAGATACGCAGTATTTT. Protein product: CASSHSTDTQYF.

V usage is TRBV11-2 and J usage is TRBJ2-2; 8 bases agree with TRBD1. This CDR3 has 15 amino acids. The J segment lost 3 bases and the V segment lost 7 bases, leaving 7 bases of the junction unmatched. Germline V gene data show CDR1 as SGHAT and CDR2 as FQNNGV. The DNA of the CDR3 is TGTGCCAGCAATGGACAGGGACGGGACACCGGGGAGCTGTTTTTT. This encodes CASNGQGRDTGELFF.

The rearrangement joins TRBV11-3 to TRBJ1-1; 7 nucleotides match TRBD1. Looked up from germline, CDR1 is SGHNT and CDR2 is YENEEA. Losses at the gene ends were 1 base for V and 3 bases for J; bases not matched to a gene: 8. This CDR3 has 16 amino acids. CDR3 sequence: CASSLAGGRFDTEAFF. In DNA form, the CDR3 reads TGTGCCAGCAGCTTAGCAGGGGGTCGGTTTGACACTGAAGCTTTCTTT.

The CDR3 is CASSLGLHNEQFF. CDR3 nucleotide sequence: TGCGCCAGCAGCTTGGGTCTTCACAATGAGCAGTTCTTC. The chain carries TRBV5-1 and TRBJ2-1; D is ambiguous. Trimming took off 0 bases at V and 5 bases at J, with 6 bases between the two ends. Looked up from germline, CDR1 is SGHRS and CDR2 is YFSETQ. CDR3 length equals 13 residues.

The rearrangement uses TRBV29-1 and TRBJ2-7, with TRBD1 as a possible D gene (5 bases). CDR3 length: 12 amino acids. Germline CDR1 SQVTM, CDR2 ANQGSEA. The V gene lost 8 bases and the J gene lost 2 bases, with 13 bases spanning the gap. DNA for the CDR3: TGCAGCCACGCAGGGATTGCCTACGAGCAGTACTTC. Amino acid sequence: CSHAGIAYEQYF.

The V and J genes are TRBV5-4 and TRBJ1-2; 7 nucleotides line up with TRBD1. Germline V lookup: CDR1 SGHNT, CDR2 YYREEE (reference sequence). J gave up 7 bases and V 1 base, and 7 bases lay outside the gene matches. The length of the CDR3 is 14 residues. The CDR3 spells CASSLTGQGGGYTF. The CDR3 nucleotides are TGTGCCAGCAGCTTGACGGGGCAGGGGGGTGGCTACACCTTC.

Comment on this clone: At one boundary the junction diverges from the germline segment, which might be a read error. CDR3 nucleotide sequence: TGTGCCAGCAGCCTAGCGGGAGTTACCGACGAGCAGTACTTC. This translates into CASSLAGVTDEQYF. The rearrangement links TRBV7-9 to TRBJ2-7; 10 nucleotides agree with TRBD2. The CDR3 runs to 14 residues. Germline CDR1 SEHNR, CDR2 FQNEAQ (reference sequence).

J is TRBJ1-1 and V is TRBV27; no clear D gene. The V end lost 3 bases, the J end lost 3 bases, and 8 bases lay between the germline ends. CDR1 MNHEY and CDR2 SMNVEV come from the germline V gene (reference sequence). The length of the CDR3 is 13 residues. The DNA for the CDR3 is TGTGCCAGCAGTTTTTGGAGGGACACTGAAGCTTTCTTT. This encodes CASSFWRDTEAFF.

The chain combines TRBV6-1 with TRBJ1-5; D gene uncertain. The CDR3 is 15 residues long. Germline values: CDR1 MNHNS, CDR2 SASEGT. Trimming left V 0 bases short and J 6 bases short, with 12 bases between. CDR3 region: CASSEAGGGGQPQHF. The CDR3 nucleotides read TGTGCCAGCAGTGAAGCCGGAGGAGGTGGTCAGCCCCAGCATTTT.